Listed below are T cell receptor beta chains from one sample, sequenced in a study of cytomegalovirus exposure and HLA in healthy donors. The table came from immunoSEQ multiplex PCR; TCRdb's copy has only in-frame clones and leaves some out. Seen here are hundreds of thousands of clones, around 91% observed once, and the top ten hold around 3.1%. Sequenced material: PBMCs. The receptors here all came from a woman aged 30 to 39 in good health and CMV-seronegative. Each CDR3 is given with its conserved first and last residue.

j_call v_call cdr3_aa
TRBJ1-4 TRBV9 CASSRAGGVEKLFF
TRBJ2-2 TRBV27 CASSSGLAGSIGELFF
TRBJ2-2 TRBV7-7 CASSAGLAMNTGELFF
TRBJ1-2 TRBV23-1 CASSQSPLGNGPRVGGYTF
TRBJ2-3 TRBV7-3 CASSRSGPTDTQYF
TRBJ1-1 TRBV10-3 CAISENRGSMNTEAFF
TRBJ1-1 TRBV9 CASAPGEMDTEAFF
TRBJ1-1 TRBV30 CAWSVRNTEAFF
TRBJ2-1 TRBV5-5 CASSLLSVDEQFF
TRBJ2-7 TRBV7-2 CASSLASAGGQDEQYF
TRBJ2-3 TRBV7-6 CASSRPSGRITDTQYF
TRBJ2-2 TRBV9 CASSVRLAANTGELFF
TRBJ2-3 TRBV7-6 CASSLGPSNTDTQYF
TRBJ2-2 TRBV27 CASSLTAGVGGELFF
TRBJ1-4 TRBV28 CASSRNRDYYEKLFF